This T cell receptor (beta chain) was identified during a study of cytomegalovirus exposure and HLA in healthy donors. Sequencing used immunoSEQ multiplex PCR; TCRdb keeps in-frame clones, though not all of them. The table shows about 160,000 clones, with around four fifths occurring only once. Remarks on this clone: Its antigen remains unidentified.

Per germline, CDR1 SGHNT and CDR2 YYREEE (reference sequence). The V and J ends lost 7 bases and 7 bases, in that order; junction bases with no gene match: 13. CDR3 length: 16 amino acids. The donors were part of the validation cohort, which consisted of approximately 110 subjects and was separate from the first cohort of 666 subjects. The study's findings and limits: Among TCR sequences, most were rare, though some public TCRs appeared in many donors. The study recorded 150 to 200 TCR beta chains that were cytomegalovirus-associated. CMV antigen specificity of a few CMV-associated chains was confirmed in vitro.

This sequence originates from a man aged 25 to 40 in good health and CMV-seropositive. The rearrangement links TRBV5-4 to TRBJ2-1; 11 nucleotides line up with TRBD2. Sample: PBMCs. The CDR3 loop reads CASRATGTSGTNEQFF. CDR3 nucleotide sequence: TGTGCCAGCCGGGCGACCGGGACTAGCGGTACTAATGAGCAGTTCTTC. Full variable domain (missing parts from reference TRBV5-4 and TRBJ2-1): ETGVTQSPTHLIKTRGQQVTLRCSSQSGHNTVSWYQQALGQGPQFIFQYYREEENGRGNFPPRFSGLQFPNYSSELNVNALELDDSALYLCASRATGTSGTNEQFFGPGTRLTVL.